The 6 T cell receptor beta chains presented below share a single source sample, sequenced in a study of blood T cell repertoires in COVID-19. Generated by immunoSEQ multiplex PCR, the TCRdb table keeps only in-frame clones and is missing some. The table includes 60,000 to 85,000 clones, less than 90% detected once. Sequenced input: peripheral blood. These TCRs come from a human donor in a cohort sampled during active COVID-19.

The chain uses TRBV7-3 and TRBJ2-1; D perhaps matches TRBD1 (5 bases). In germline, CDR1 is SGHTA, CDR2 FQGTGA. V was clipped by 4 bases and J by 10 bases, with 11 bases between them. The CDR3 is 12 residues long. CDR3 in amino acids: CASSSSQGEQFF. As DNA, the CDR3 is TGTGCCAGCAGCTCTTCCCAGGGCGAGCAGTTCTTC. The full variable domain, completed using reference TRBV7-3 and TRBJ2-1, is GAGVSQTPSNKVTEKGKYVELRCDPISGHTALYWYRQSLGQGPEFLIYFQGTGAADDSGLPNDRFFAVRPEGSVSTLKIQRTERGDSAVYLCASSSSQGEQFFGPGTRLTVL.

The V and J genes are TRBV5-1 and TRBJ1-4, with TRBD1 matching 7 bases. V dropped 4 bases and J dropped 3; count of bases not matched to a gene: 9. Per the germline V gene, CDR1 is SGHRS and CDR2 is YFSETQ. The CDR3 has 16 amino acids. The CDR3 region is CASSRGQVSANEKLFF. CDR3 in DNA: TGCGCCAGCAGCCGCGGACAGGTTTCGGCTAATGAAAAACTGTTTTTT.

Only a few counts were recorded for this clone. The chain is built from TRBV13 and TRBJ2-3, with TRBD2 matching over 8 bases. Trimming cost V 5 bases and J 2 bases; bases outside gene matches: 6. Germline V lookup: CDR1 PRHDT, CDR2 FYEKMQ (reference sequence). There are 15 residues in the CDR3. The CDR3 nucleotides are TGTGCCAGCAGCCTCATAGCGGGGTTCACAGATACGCAGTATTTT. Amino acid sequence: CASSLIAGFTDTQYF.

This chain links TRBV18 with TRBJ1-5; 8 bases are a match to TRBD1. Germline values: CDR1 KGHSH, CDR2 LQKENI. The CDR3 is 15 residues long. With 1 base clipped from V and 10 bases from J, the junction kept 9 bases outside the gene matches. CDR3 coding DNA: TGTGCCAGCTCACCACGGGGGACAGGAGGCGGACCCCAGCATTTT. Translated: CASSPRGTGGGPQHF.

The chain joins TRBV29-1 to TRBJ2-1; 13 bases fit TRBD2. Per germline, CDR1 SQVTM and CDR2 ANQGSEA. The CDR3 totals 18 residues. V lost 7 bases, J lost 4 bases, and 16 bases stayed unmatched. The CDR3 DNA reads as TGCAGCGCCGAAGGACGGAGACTAGCGGGGGGAGGGTACAATGAGCAGTTCTTC. Protein sequence: CSAEGRRLAGGGYNEQFF.

The chain links TRBV19 to TRBJ2-3, with TRBD2 matching 13 bases. V trimming: 5 bases; J trimming: 3 bases; junction bases outside the gene matches: 5. Germline loops: CDR1 LNHDA, CDR2 SQIVND (reference sequence). The CDR3 is made up of 16 amino acids. The CDR3 DNA sequence: TGTGCCAGTAGTTCACTAGCGGGAGGGAAGACAGATACGCAGTATTTT. It is translated as CASSSLAGGKTDTQYF.